A selection of T cell receptor beta chains follows, all from one sample in a study of chemoradiotherapy in HPV16-positive cancers. Method: immunoSEQ multiplex PCR; TCRdb's copy keeps in-frame clones and lacks some. In the table there are tens of thousands of clones, about 88% of which are singletons. Sequencing used blood, obtained from a patient who underwent chemoradiotherapy. The origin of the receptors is a human donor with HPV-associated anogenital cancer. The CDR3 runs from the conserved cysteine through the conserved F or W. A D gene is named only where the DNA matches it firmly. Size values are once, few and many counts, or a class for expanded clones, and some rows have none.

>TRBD1|once|TRBJ1-1|TRBV4-1
CASSQGTGTWDTEAFF
TGCGCCAGCAGCCAAGGGACAGGGACGTGGGACACTGAAGCTTTCTTT
>-|-|TRBJ1-6|TRBV7-9
CASSLAQAVSNSPLHF
TGTGCCAGCAGCTTAGCGCAGGCAGTTTCCAATTCACCCCTCCACTTT
>-|-|TRBJ1-2|TRBV18
CASSPLPGPYGYTF
TGTGCCAGCTCACCCCTGCCGGGGCCGTATGGCTACACCTTC
>-|few|TRBJ1-2|TRBV7-9
CASTPWGRVGYTF
TGTGCCAGCACCCCCTGGGGGAGGGTTGGCTACACCTTC
>TRBD1|-|TRBJ2-7|TRBV9
CASSVLAGGAGYEQYF
TGTGCCAGCAGCGTCTTAGCAGGGGGCGCCGGGTACGAGCAGTACTTC
>TRBD2|-|TRBJ2-7|TRBV10-3
CAISAGLAGGSMDPYF
TGTGCCATCAGTGCTGGACTAGCGGGGGGGTCCATGGACCCGTACTTC
>-|-|TRBJ2-7|TRBV5-5
CASRFRDTENYYEQYF
TGTGCCAGCAGATTCCGGGACACCGAGAACTACTACGAGCAGTACTTC
>TRBD2|-|TRBJ2-7|TRBV5-1
CASRGVISYEQYF
TGCGCCAGCCGGGGGGTGATCTCCTACGAGCAGTACTTC
>-|-|TRBJ2-3|TRBV2
CAGDIGGDTQYF
TGTGCCGGAGATATAGGGGGGGATACGCAGTATTTT
>TRBD1|-|TRBJ1-2|TRBV18
CASSPWDRDYGYTF
TGTGCCAGCTCACCATGGGACAGGGACTATGGCTACACCTTC
>-|-|TRBJ1-5|TRBV5-1
CASSLEGYQPQHF
TGCGCCAGCAGCTTGGAAGGGTATCAGCCCCAGCATTTT
>TRBD2|-|TRBJ2-7|TRBV5-1
CASSLTASGNQVYEQYF
TGCGCCAGCAGCCTGACGGCTAGCGGAAATCAAGTCTACGAGCAGTACTTC
>-|-|TRBJ1-3|TRBV19
CASSMGGTDTIYF
TGTGCCAGTAGTATGGGCGGAACGGACACCATATATTTT
>-|-|TRBJ1-1|TRBV5-5
CASSWAGLNTEAFF
TGTGCCAGCAGCTGGGCAGGCCTGAACACTGAAGCTTTCTTT
>TRBD2|-|TRBJ2-5|TRBV27
CASSFQAGAQETQYF
TGTGCCAGCAGTTTCCAAGCGGGGGCCCAAGAGACCCAGTACTTC
>-|-|TRBJ1-4|TRBV7-8
CASSLTVESHEKLFF
TGTGCCAGCAGCTTGACAGTCGAATCTCATGAAAAACTGTTTTTT
>-|-|TRBJ2-4|TRBV5-1
CASSLRTGSLGDQYF
TGCGCCAGCAGCTTGCGCACAGGGTCTCTGGGGGATCAGTACTTC
>-|-|TRBJ2-2|TRBV11-3
CASSPRASGTTGELFF
TGTGCCAGCAGCCCTCGGGCCTCCGGGACCACCGGGGAGCTGTTTTTT
>TRBD2|-|TRBJ2-5|TRBV5-1
CASSLGRGEETQYF
TGCGCCAGCAGCTTGGGACGGGGGGAAGAGACCCAGTACTTC
>TRBD1|-|TRBJ1-1|TRBV5-4
CASSLVQWAGGTEAFF
TGTGCCAGCAGCTTGGTTCAATGGGCAGGGGGCACTGAAGCTTTCTTT
>TRBD1|-|TRBJ1-1|TRBV7-8
CASSFQGAGVGEAFF
TGTGCCAGCAGCTTCCAGGGGGCAGGGGTGGGTGAAGCTTTCTTT
>-|once|TRBJ1-2|TRBV6-5
CASSYLGVDYGYTF
TGTGCCAGCAGTTATTTGGGTGTGGACTATGGCTACACCTTC
>-|-|TRBJ1-1|TRBV7-2
CASSFGTSFF
TGTGCCAGCAGCTTCGGGACGTCTTTCTTT
>-|-|TRBJ2-7|TRBV19
CASSTVPAHEQYF
TGTGCCAGTAGTACAGTTCCAGCCCACGAGCAGTACTTC
>TRBD1|few|TRBJ1-1|TRBV19
CASSIVGTASEAFF
TGTGCCAGTAGTATAGTTGGGACAGCGAGTGAAGCTTTCTTT
>-|-|TRBJ1-4|TRBV11-2
CASAISREVEKLFF
TGTGCCAGCGCCATCTCCCGGGAGGTTGAAAAACTGTTTTTT
>TRBD2|-|TRBJ2-5|TRBV7-2
CASSLGLAGGQETQYF
TGTGCCAGCAGCTTGGGACTAGCGGGGGGCCAAGAGACCCAGTACTTC
>-|-|TRBJ2-1|TRBV7-7
CASSSSGRDNEQFF
TGTGCCAGCAGCTCATCCGGACGAGACAATGAGCAGTTCTTC
>-|-|TRBJ2-3|TRBV2
CASSELPRMEADTQYF
TGTGCCAGCAGTGAACTGCCTCGTATGGAGGCAGATACGCAGTATTTT
>-|once|TRBJ1-1|TRBV19
CASSHRQDTEAFF
TGTGCCAGTAGTCACCGTCAGGACACTGAAGCTTTCTTT
>-|-|TRBJ2-2|TRBV9
CASSVVTSGELFF
TGTGCCAGCAGCGTAGTCACTAGCGGGGAGCTGTTTTTT
>-|-|TRBJ1-1|TRBV7-2
CASSQTQNTEAFF
TGTGCCAGCAGCCAAACACAGAACACTGAAGCTTTCTTT
>-|-|TRBJ2-2|TRBV9
CASSVGGRQTGELFF
TGTGCCAGCAGCGTAGGGGGGCGGCAAACCGGGGAGCTGTTTTTT
>-|-|TRBJ1-5|TRBV7-9
CASSPYGGASNQPQHF
TGTGCCAGCAGCCCCTATGGGGGGGCTAGCAATCAGCCCCAGCATTTT
>-|-|TRBJ1-3|TRBV7-2
CASSLEDGNTIYF
TGTGCCAGCAGCTTAGAAGACGGAAACACCATATATTTT
>-|few|TRBJ2-3|TRBV28
CASSLGSDEADTQYF
TGTGCCAGCAGTTTAGGTTCTGATGAGGCAGATACGCAGTATTTT
>TRBD1|-|TRBJ1-2|TRBV5-4
CASSLEGQGPVYGYTF
TGTGCCAGCAGCTTGGAGGGACAGGGGCCAGTCTATGGCTACACCTTC
>-|-|TRBJ1-4|TRBV7-9
CASSLAVEGEKLFF
TGTGCCAGCAGCTTAGCGGTGGAGGGTGAAAAACTGTTTTTT
>-|-|TRBJ2-1|TRBV7-8
CASSLAGDYNEQFF
TGTGCCAGCAGCTTAGCGGGGGATTACAATGAGCAGTTCTTC
>-|-|TRBJ1-6|TRBV2
CASSLTGRYNSPLHF
TGTGCCAGCAGTCTCACGGGGAGATATAATTCACCCCTCCACTTT
>TRBD2|-|TRBJ2-1|TRBV18
CASSPTKAGGNYNEQFF
TGTGCCAGCTCACCGACCAAAGCGGGGGGGAACTACAATGAGCAGTTCTTC
>-|-|TRBJ1-1|TRBV7-9
CASSLAVTATNTEAFF
TGTGCCAGCAGCTTAGCGGTCACGGCTACGAACACTGAAGCTTTCTTT
>-|few|TRBJ2-7|TRBV2
CASSAWEGEQYF
TGTGCCAGCAGTGCGTGGGAAGGCGAGCAGTACTTC
>-|-|TRBJ2-4|TRBV11-2
CASSLGGSYIQYF
TGTGCCAGCAGCTTAGGCGGCAGCTATATTCAGTACTTC
>TRBD1|-|TRBJ2-6|TRBV5-1
CASSWTGTSGANVLTF
TGCGCCAGCAGCTGGACAGGGACCTCTGGGGCCAACGTCCTGACTTTC
>TRBD2|-|TRBJ2-5|TRBV7-6
CASRLAAGVHETQYF
TGTGCCAGCAGACTGGCAGCGGGGGTTCACGAGACCCAGTACTTC